Included here is one T cell receptor beta chain sequence, with context. The data stem from a study of shared clonotypes between healthy human individuals. Trimming stripped 7 bases from V and 2 bases from J, with 15 bases between. The CDR3 spans 14 residues. The germline V gene has CDR1 MNHEY and CDR2 SMNVEV (reference sequence). Only in-frame clones appear in the TCRdb table, and some are missing; sequencing was by immunoSEQ multiplex PCR. The sample has about 600,000 clones; around 97% are singletons. The sequence derives from a woman in her twenties or thirties in good health. This rearrangement joins TRBV27 to TRBJ2-7; D is uncertain. Sequenced input: naive CD4+ T cells sorted from blood. Described subset: CD45RA+ positively selected. CDR3 nucleotides: TGTGCCAGCACCACCCCGACGGCTCCCTACGAGCAGTACTTC. It is translated as CASTTPTAPYEQYF.